This T cell receptor beta chain was profiled in a study of cytomegalovirus exposure and HLA in healthy donors. Study outcomes and limitations: Some TCR beta chains (roughly 160 of them) were listed as cytomegalovirus-associated. In vitro work confirmed that a few CMV-associated chains recognize CMV antigens.

Primers: 60 Vbeta forward and 13 Jbeta reverse. The table came from immunoSEQ multiplex PCR; TCRdb's copy has only in-frame clones and leaves some out. The data show around 120,000 clones, 55% to 65% seen once. The germline V gene encodes CDR1 SGDLS and CDR2 YYNGEE. This CDR3 comprises 16 residues. The ends were cut back, 1 base at V and 3 bases at J, with 15 bases in the middle. On this clone: Its antigen remains unknown.

Sequenced: PBMCs. The rearrangement uses TRBV9 and TRBJ2-3, with TRBD2 as a possible D gene (6 bases). The origin of this receptor is a woman aged 40-49 years in good health and CMV-seropositive. In nucleotides, the CDR3 is TGTGCCAGCAGCGTAAATCCCGGGAGTGGGACAGATACGCAGTATTTT. Residues: CASSVNPGSGTDTQYF.